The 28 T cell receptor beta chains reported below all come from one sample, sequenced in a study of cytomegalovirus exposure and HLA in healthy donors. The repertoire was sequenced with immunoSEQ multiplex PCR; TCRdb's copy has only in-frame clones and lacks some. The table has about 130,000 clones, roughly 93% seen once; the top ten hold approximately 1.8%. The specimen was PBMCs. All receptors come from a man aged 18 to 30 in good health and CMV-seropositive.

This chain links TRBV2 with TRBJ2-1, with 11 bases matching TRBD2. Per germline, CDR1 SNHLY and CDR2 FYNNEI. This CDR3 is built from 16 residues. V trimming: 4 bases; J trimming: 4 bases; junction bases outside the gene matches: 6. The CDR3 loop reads CASSVTSGSEYNEQFF. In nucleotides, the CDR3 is TGTGCCAGCAGTGTCACTAGCGGGAGTGAGTACAATGAGCAGTTCTTC.

CDR3 region: CASGGELPFYGYTF. In DNA, the CDR3 is TGCGCCAGCGGGGGGGAGCTCCCCTTTTATGGCTACACCTTC. The chain joins TRBV5-1 to TRBJ1-2; D might be TRBD1 (5 bases). Trimming took off 7 bases at V and 5 bases at J, with 18 bases between the two ends. This CDR3 region has 14 residues. Per the germline V gene, CDR1 is SGHRS and CDR2 is YFSETQ.

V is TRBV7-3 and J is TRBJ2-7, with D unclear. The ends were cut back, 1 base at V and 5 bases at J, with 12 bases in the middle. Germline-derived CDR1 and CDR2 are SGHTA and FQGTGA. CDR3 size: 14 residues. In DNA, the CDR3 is TGTGCCAGCAGCTTAAACGGTTTGATCAACGAGCAGTACTTC. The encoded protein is CASSLNGLINEQYF.

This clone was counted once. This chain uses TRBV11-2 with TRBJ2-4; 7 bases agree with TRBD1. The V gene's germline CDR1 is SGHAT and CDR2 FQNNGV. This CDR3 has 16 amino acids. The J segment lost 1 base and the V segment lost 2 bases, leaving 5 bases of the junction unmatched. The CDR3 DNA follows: TGTGCCAGCAGCTTAAGGGGGCAGGGGGCCAAAAACATTCAGTACTTC. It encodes CASSLRGQGAKNIQYF. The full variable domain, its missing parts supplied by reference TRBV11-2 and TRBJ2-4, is EAGVAQSPRYKIIEKRQSVAFWCNPISGHATLYWYQQILGQGPKLLIQFQNNGVVDDSQLPKDRFSAERLKGVDSTLKIQPAKLEDSAVYLCASSLRGQGAKNIQYFGAGTRLSVL.

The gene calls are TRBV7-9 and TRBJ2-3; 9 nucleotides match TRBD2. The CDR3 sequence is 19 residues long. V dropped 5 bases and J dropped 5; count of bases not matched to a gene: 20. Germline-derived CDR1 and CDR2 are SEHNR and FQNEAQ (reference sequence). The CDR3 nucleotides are TGTGCCAGCAGCCCCCCCCGCCTAGCGGGAAGACGCTGGGGAGATACGCAGTATTTT. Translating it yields CASSPPRLAGRRWGDTQYF.

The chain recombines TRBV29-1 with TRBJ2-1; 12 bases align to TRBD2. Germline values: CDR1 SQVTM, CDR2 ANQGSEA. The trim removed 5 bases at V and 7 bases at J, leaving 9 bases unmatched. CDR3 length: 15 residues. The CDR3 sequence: CSVNRLAGGLNEQFF. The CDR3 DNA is TGCAGCGTTAACCGGCTAGCGGGAGGGCTAAATGAGCAGTTCTTC.

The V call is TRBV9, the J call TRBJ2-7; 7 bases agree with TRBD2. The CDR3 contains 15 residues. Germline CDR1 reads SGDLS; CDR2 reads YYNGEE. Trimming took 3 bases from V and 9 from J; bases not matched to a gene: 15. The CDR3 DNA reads TGTGCCAGCAGCGCCGCGGGTAGCGGGCTTACCGGGCAGTACTTC. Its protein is CASSAAGSGLTGQYF.

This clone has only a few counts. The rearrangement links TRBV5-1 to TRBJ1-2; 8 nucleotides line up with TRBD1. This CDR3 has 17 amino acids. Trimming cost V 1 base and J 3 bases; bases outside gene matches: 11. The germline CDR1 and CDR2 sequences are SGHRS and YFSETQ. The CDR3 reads CASSLPGQGGWDYGYTF. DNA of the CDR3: TGCGCCAGCAGCTTGCCCGGACAGGGTGGTTGGGACTATGGCTACACCTTC.

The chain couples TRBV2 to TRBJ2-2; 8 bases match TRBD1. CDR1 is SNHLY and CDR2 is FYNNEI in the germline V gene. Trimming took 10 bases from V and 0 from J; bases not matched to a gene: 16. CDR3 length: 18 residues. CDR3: CAKALIGQGGTNTGELFF. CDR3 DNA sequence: TGTGCCAAAGCGCTAATCGGACAGGGTGGTACGAACACCGGGGAGCTGTTTTTT.

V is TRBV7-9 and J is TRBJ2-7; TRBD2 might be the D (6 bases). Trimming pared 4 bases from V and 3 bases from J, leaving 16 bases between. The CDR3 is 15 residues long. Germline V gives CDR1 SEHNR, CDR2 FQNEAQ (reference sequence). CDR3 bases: TGTGCCAGCAGCTCACCAGGCTCGGGGGTCTACGAGCAGTACTTC. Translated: CASSSPGSGVYEQYF.

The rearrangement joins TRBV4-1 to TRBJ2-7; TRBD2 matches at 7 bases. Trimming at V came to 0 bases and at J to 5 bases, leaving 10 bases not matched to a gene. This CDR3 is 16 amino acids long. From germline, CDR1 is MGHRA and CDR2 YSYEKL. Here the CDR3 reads CASSQDRGGSINEQYF. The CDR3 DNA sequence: TGCGCCAGCAGCCAAGATCGCGGCGGGAGTATCAACGAGCAGTACTTC.

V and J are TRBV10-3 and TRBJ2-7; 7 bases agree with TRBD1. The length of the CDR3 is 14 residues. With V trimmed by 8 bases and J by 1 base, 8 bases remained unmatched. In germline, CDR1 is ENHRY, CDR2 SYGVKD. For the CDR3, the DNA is TGTGCCATCTCCTGGCCAGGGGGATCCTACGAGCAGTACTTC. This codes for CAISWPGGSYEQYF.

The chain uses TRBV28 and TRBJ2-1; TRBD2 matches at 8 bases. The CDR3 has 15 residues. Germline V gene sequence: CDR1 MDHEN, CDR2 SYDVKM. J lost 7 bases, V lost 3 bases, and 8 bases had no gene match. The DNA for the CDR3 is TGTGCCAGCAGTTTGAGAATTAGCGGGACGAATGAGCAGTTCTTC. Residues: CASSLRISGTNEQFF.

For the CDR3, the DNA is TGCGCCAGCAGCTTGGGAGGACAGGGTACCTACGAGCAGTACTTC. Encoded protein: CASSLGGQGTYEQYF. The rearrangement joins TRBV5-1 to TRBJ2-7, with TRBD1 matching over 8 bases. Germline V gene sequence: CDR1 SGHRS, CDR2 YFSETQ. The CDR3 has 15 residues. V shed 0 bases and J 2 bases; nucleotides not matched to a gene: 4.

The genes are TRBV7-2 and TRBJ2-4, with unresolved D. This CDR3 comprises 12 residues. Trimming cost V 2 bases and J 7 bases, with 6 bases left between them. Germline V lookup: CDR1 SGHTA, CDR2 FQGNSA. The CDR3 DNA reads TGTGCCAGCAGCTTAAGCAGGAACATTCAGTACTTC. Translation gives CASSLSRNIQYF.

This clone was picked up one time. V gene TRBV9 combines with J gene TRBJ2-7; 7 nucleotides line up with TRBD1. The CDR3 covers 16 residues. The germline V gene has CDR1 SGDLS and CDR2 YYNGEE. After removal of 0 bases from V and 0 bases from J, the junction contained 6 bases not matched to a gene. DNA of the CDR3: TGTGCCAGCAGCGTAGGAGGCCAGGGGGTCTCCTACGAGCAGTACTTC. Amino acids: CASSVGGQGVSYEQYF.

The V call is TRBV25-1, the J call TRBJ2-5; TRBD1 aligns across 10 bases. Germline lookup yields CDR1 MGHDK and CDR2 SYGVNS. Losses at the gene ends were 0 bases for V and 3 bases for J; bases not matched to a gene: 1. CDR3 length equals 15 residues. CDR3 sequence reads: CASSEYGQGEETQYF. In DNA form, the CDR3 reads TGTGCCAGCAGTGAATATGGACAGGGGGAAGAGACCCAGTACTTC.

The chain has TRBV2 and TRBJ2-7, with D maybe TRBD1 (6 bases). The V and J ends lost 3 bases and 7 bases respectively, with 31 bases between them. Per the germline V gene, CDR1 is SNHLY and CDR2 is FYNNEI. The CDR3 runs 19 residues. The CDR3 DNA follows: TGTGCCAGCAGTGACCTTCCTCTTTTTACCGGGACATCTCGAGGGGAGCAGTACTTC. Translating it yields CASSDLPLFTGTSRGEQYF.

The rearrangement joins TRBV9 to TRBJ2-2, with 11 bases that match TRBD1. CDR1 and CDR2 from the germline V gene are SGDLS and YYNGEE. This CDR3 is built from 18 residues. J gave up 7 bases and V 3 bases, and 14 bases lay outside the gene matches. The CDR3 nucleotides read TGTGCCAGCAGCGCCTCCGGGACAGGGGGGTATGTGGGCGGGGAGCTGTTTTTT. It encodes CASSASGTGGYVGGELFF. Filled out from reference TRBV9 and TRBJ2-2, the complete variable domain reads DSGVTQTPKHLITATGQRVTLRCSPRSGDLSVYWYQQSLDQGLQFLIQYYNGEERAKGNILERFSAQQFPDLHSELNLSSLELGDSALYFCASSASGTGGYVGGELFFGEGSRLTVL.

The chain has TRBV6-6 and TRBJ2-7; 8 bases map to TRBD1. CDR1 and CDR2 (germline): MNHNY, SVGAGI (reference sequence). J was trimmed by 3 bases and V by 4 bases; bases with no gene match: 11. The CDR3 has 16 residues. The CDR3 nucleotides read TGTGCCAGCAGTTCCCGGGTCCAGGGGGCTAACTACGAGCAGTACTTC. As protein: CASSSRVQGANYEQYF.

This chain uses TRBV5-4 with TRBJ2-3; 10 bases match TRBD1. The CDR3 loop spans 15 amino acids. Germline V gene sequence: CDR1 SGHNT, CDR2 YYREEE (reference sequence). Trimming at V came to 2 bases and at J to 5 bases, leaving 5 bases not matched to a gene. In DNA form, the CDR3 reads TGTGCCAGCAGCTTCCTGGACAGGGGGGAAGATACGCAGTATTTT. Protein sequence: CASSFLDRGEDTQYF.

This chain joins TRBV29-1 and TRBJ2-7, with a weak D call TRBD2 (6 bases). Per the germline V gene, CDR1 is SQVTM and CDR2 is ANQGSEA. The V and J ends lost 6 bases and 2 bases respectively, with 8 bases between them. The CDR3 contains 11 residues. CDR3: CSVGGAYEQYF. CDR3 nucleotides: TGCAGCGTGGGGGGAGCCTACGAGCAGTACTTC.

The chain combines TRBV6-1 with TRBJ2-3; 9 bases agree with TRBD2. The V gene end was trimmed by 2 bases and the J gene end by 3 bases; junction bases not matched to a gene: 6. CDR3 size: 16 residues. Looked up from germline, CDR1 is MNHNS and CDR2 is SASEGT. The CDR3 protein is CASSEKAGGSTDTQYF. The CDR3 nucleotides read TGTGCCAGCAGTGAAAAGGCGGGAGGGTCTACAGATACGCAGTATTTT.

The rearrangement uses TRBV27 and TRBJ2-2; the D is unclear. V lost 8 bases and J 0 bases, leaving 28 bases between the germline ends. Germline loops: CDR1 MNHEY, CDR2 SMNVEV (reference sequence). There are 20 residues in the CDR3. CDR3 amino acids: CASGRQSPFNPSTNTGELFF. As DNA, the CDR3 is TGTGCCAGCGGCCGACAATCGCCCTTTAACCCCTCTACGAACACCGGGGAGCTGTTTTTT.

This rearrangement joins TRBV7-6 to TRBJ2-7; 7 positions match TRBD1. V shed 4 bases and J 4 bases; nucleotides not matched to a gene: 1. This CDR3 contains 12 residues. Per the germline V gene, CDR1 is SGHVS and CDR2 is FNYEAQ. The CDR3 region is CASSSDRYEQYF. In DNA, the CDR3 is TGTGCCAGCAGCTCGGACAGGTACGAGCAGTACTTC.

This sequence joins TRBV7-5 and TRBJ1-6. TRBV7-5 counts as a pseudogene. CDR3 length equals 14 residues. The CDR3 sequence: CARSLERGRSPLHF. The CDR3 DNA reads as TGTGCCAGAAGCTTAGAGCGGGGGAGGTCACCCCTCCACTTT.

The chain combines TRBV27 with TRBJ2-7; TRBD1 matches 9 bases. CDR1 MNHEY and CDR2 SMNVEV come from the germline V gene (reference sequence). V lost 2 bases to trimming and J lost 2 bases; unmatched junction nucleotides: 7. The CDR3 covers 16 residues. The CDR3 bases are TGTGCCAGCAGTTTACTCGGGACAGGGCCTACCTACGAGCAGTACTTC. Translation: CASSLLGTGPTYEQYF.

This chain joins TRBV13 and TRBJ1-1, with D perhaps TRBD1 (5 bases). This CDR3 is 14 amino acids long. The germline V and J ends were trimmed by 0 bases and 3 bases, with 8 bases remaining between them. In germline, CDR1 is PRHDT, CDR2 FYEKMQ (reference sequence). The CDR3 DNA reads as TGTGCCAGCAGCTTAGGCGCGGGACACACTGAAGCTTTCTTT. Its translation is CASSLGAGHTEAFF.